This T cell receptor (beta chain) was identified in a study of shared clonotypes between healthy human individuals (TCRdb year 2020). Broadly, across the study: The cohort included a few men and a couple of women between 18 and 49 years of age. To increase sequencing depth and limit assay-specific biases, TCR repertoire library preparation and sequencing were carried out by different laboratories using diverse techniques. Between about 0.8 and 8.9 billion PBMCs per donor were obtained by leukapheresis. Blood TCR repertoires of about five healthy adults were deeply sequenced to estimate repertoire size and the extent of clonotype sharing between individuals. For each donor, CD4 naive and CD4 memory were each run on three plates, CD8 naive on two plates, and CD8 memory on one plate. Study-wide conclusions, independent of this receptor: Pairwise subsampling indicated that sequencing depth was expected to affect the degree of clonotype sharing among donors. Compared with non-shared clonotypes, the clonotypes found in all four sorted-subset donors had higher generation probabilities. Rarefaction of sorted-subset datasets indicated incomplete sequencing despite the large sequencing depth. About 4.5% of naive CD4, 3.5% of naive CD8, about 2.1% of memory CD4, and 0.4% of memory CD8 clonotypes were shared across several donors. Only blood was sampled, and tissue TCR repertoires likely differ from those in blood. Naive subsets generally had larger estimated clonotype richness than memory subsets. The genetic and exposure-history diversity represented was limited by the small number of donors.

CD8 naive samples were CD45RO-negative cells positively selected for CCR7, giving a CD45RA+CCR7+ population that excluded TemRA cells. Donors were healthy HIV-negative adults with no recently reported acute infections or vaccinations. Only Caucasian adults living in Nashville, Tennessee, USA were represented among the donors. Blood was collected by leukapheresis, and PBMCs were isolated by Ficoll-Histopaque density gradient centrifugation and then cryopreserved in liquid nitrogen vapor phase. Purity and quantity of every magnetically sorted T cell population were checked by analytical flow cytometry. From each sorted fraction, genomic DNA was isolated and quantified by UV absorbance on a Nanodrop 2000c. Using the deep immunoSEQ assay, multiplex PCR amplified TCR CDR3 regions from genomic DNA. Extracted genomic DNA from each cell subset was spread evenly across all wells of several immunoSEQ 96-well plates, with each plate serving as a replicate. Each replicate PCR for sorted subsets received about 0.2 ug genomic DNA, equal to about 29,000 T cell genomes. The purified libraries were quantified using a Qubit 3.0 fluorometer, sized with a Bioanalyzer 2100, and then quantified again using the KAPA Library Quantification kit. Every immunoSEQ 96-well plate was sequenced on a dedicated single-read 150-cycle Illumina NextSeq 550 flow cell. Processing in the source paper ran as follows. Because only junctional sequences without quality scores were contained in the immunoSEQ output, filtering matching that applied to full-length reads could not be performed. Sequences were annotated with PyIR, a Python wrapper for IgBLAST v1.9, using IMGT germline references to assign V/J genes and CDR3. Reads with weak V/J assignments (E-value above 1e-6), missing CDR3, stop codons, out-of-frame junctions, or ambiguous translated residues were removed. A V3J clonotype was defined by an identical inferred V gene, J gene, and CDR3 amino acid sequence. Percentage overlap between repertoires was calculated by dividing the number of shared unique clonotypes by the size of the smaller repertoire. RTK rarefaction, the Chao1 estimator, and Recon v2.1 estimates of unobserved clonotypes were used to assess repertoire richness. Generation probabilities were computed with OLGA for all TCRbeta clonotypes obtained by the gDNA method from a handful of donors. TCRdb mirrors the immuneACCESS table, restricted to in-frame sequences. Some clones are absent from its copies; in checked studies, under half trace to an unresolved V gene, and the reason for the others is unknown. The V and J calls and clone size are taken from that table; D and trimming were inferred from the DNA. Within this sample are about 1,900,000 clones, with approximately 94% of them counted one time only. The ten biggest clones cover around 1.2% of the sample.

As encoded in the germline V gene, CDR1 is SGHAT while CDR2 is FQNNGV. The CDR3 numbers 13 residues from cysteine through phenylalanine. Only the CDR3 portion is preserved as DNA: 39 bases, with reading frame beginning at the first base. V is shortened by 7 bases, J by 7 bases, and the region joining them spans 16 bases. To note about this clone: Its antigen has not been determined. No base qualities exist here, and no much larger clone lies one base off it.

The rearranged chain carries TRBV11-2 and TRBJ2-5; the D segment cannot be called with confidence. Sequencing used naive CD8+ T cells sorted from blood. What the cell subset or site label conveys for this sample: CD45RA+CCR7+. This TCR derives from a man between 18 and 35 years old in good health. The CDR3 here reads CASTPNGSPTQYF. The DNA sequence is as follows: TGTGCCAGCACCCCAAACGGGTCCCCGACCCAGTACTTC.